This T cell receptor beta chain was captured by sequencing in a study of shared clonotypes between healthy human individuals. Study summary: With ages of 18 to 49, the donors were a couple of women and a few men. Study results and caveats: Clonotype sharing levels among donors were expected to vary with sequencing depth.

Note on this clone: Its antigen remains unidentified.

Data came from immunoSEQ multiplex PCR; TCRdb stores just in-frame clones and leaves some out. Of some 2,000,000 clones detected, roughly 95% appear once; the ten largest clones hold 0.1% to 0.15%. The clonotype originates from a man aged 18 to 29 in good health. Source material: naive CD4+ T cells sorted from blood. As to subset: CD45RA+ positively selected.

This CDR3 reads CASSVQGAGTEAFF. In DNA form, the CDR3 reads TGTGCCAGCAGCGTACAGGGGGCCGGGACTGAAGCTTTCTTT. The chain couples TRBV2 to TRBJ1-1; 9 nucleotides match TRBD1. J gave up 5 bases and V 6 bases, and 7 bases lay outside the gene matches. CDR3 length: 14 residues. CDR1 is SNHLY and CDR2 is FYNNEI in the germline V gene.